Detailed here is one T cell receptor (beta chain). The antigen is not known. This sample is part of a study of T cell responses to AZD1222 COVID-19 vaccine. General study findings and limits: The donor group comprised mostly white British people and more females; the analysis possibly underestimated clonal diversity. The repertoires were collected only after the peak T cell response. Dominant at 160-218 and 743-854, vaccine-associated CD4 TCRs also spanned spike.

Profiled with immunoSEQ multiplex PCR; TCRdb holds only in-frame clones, not every one. The sample includes over 110,000 clones, 85% to 95% seen only once; the top ten take about 3%. CDR1 and CDR2 from the germline V gene are KGHDR and SFDVKD. CDR3 length: 14 amino acids. V lost 0 bases and J lost 4, with 9 bases in between. This clonotype was obtained from an adult in good health. The genes are TRBV24-1 and TRBJ2-7, with no clear D. The starting material was peripheral blood, obtained on day 0 of AZD1222 vaccination. The CDR3 region is CATSDLDKPYEQYF. The CDR3 nucleotides read TGTGCCACCAGTGATTTGGACAAACCTTACGAGCAGTACTTC.